One and the same sample provided the 12 T cell receptor beta chains below, sequenced in a study of blood T cell repertoires in COVID-19. Sequenced by immunoSEQ multiplex PCR; TCRdb stores in-frame clones only, minus some. In the table there are some 27,000 clones, 87% of which are singletons. The sample consisted of peripheral blood. The receptors stem from a man aged 45 to 65 with active COVID-19.

The gene calls are TRBV5-5 and TRBJ2-7; TRBD2 is a possible D gene (5 bases). Germline CDR1 reads SGHKS; CDR2 reads YYEKEE (reference sequence). Trimming removed 4 bases from V and 6 bases from J, with 17 bases in between. This CDR3 region has 14 residues. The DNA of the CDR3 is TGTGCCAGCAGCGTTTCCCGGGGATCGGGCGAGCAGTACTTC. Protein: CASSVSRGSGEQYF.

The rearrangement uses TRBV9 and TRBJ2-7, with TRBD1 matching over 8 bases. From germline, CDR1 is SGDLS and CDR2 YYNGEE. There are 14 residues in the CDR3. J was trimmed by 5 bases and V by 0 bases; bases with no gene match: 4. CDR3 region: CASSVETGGDEQYF. DNA for the CDR3: TGTGCCAGCAGCGTAGAAACAGGGGGAGACGAGCAGTACTTC. Based on the CDR3 plus reference TRBV9 and TRBJ2-7, the full variable domain is DSGVTQTPKHLITATGQRVTLRCSPRSGDLSVYWYQQSLDQGLQFLIQYYNGEERAKGNILERFSAQQFPDLHSELNLSSLELGDSALYFCASSVETGGDEQYFGPGTRLTVT.

CDR3 DNA sequence: TGTGCCAGCAGCCATAGCGGGAGGGCCTGGAATGAGCAGTTCTTC. This encodes CASSHSGRAWNEQFF. This chain uses TRBV7-9 with TRBJ2-1; 11 bases fit TRBD2. Germline assignment: CDR1 SEHNR and CDR2 FQNEAQ (reference sequence). The CDR3 runs to 15 residues. Trimming took 5 bases from V and 7 from J; bases not matched to a gene: 7.

The CDR3 sequence: CATSGTSGAQETQYF. The CDR3 region has the DNA TGTGCCACCAGCGGGACTAGCGGAGCACAAGAGACCCAGTACTTC. The chain has TRBV24-1 and TRBJ2-5; 11 bases match TRBD2. Germline CDR1 and CDR2: KGHDR and SFDVKD. With V trimmed by 7 bases and J by 2 bases, 5 bases remained unmatched. This CDR3 is built from 15 residues.

The chain recombines TRBV19 with TRBJ1-1; D gene uncertain. Per the germline V gene, CDR1 is LNHDA and CDR2 is SQIVND (reference sequence). V was pared by 7 bases and J by 1 base, with 16 bases between. The CDR3 consists of 15 residues. The CDR3 protein is CASTYRVAGNTEAFF. For the CDR3, the DNA is TGTGCCAGTACCTACCGCGTGGCAGGGAACACTGAAGCTTTCTTT.

The chain links TRBV28 to TRBJ1-2, with 11 bases fitting TRBD1. Germline trimming cut 4 bases from V and 4 bases from J; bases unmatched to any gene: 2. This CDR3 is 14 amino acids long. Germline V gene lookup returns CDR1 MDHEN and CDR2 SYDVKM. CDR3 bases: TGTGCCAGCAGTTACGGACAGGGGGCCTATGGCTACACCTTC. Translating it yields CASSYGQGAYGYTF.

V is TRBV3-1 (or the pseudogene TRBV3-2) and J is TRBJ1-2; no clear D gene. The CDR3 length is 17 residues. The germline CDR1 and CDR2 sequences are LGHDT and YNNKEL (reference sequence). Trimming shortened V by 4 bases and J by 2 bases, and 20 bases separated the two germline ends. The CDR3 spells CASSPPFDVSGNYGYTF. The CDR3 nucleotides are TGTGCCAGCAGCCCACCATTCGACGTGTCGGGGAACTATGGCTACACCTTC.

The chain links TRBV2 to TRBJ1-5; 7 bases map to TRBD1. The CDR3 loop spans 15 amino acids. CDR1 is SNHLY and CDR2 is FYNNEI in the germline V gene. The CDR3 nucleotides read TGTGCTACCCAAAAAGGAGGGGGCTGGGTTCAGCCCCAGCATTTT. As protein: CATQKGGGWVQPQHF.

This clone turned up a few times. V and J are TRBV4-3 and TRBJ2-2; perhaps TRBD2 as D (6 bases). From germline, CDR1 is LGHNA and CDR2 YSLEER. Trimming stripped 0 bases from V and 2 bases from J, with 10 bases between. The CDR3 has 16 residues. In DNA, the CDR3 is TGCGCCAGCAGCCAAGATTGGAGGGGCAACACCGGGGAGCTGTTTTTT. Protein product: CASSQDWRGNTGELFF.

The count of this clone is one. The V and J genes are TRBV27 and TRBJ2-1, with 8 bases aligning to TRBD2. Germline CDR1 MNHEY, CDR2 SMNVEV (reference sequence). The V gene end was trimmed by 10 bases and the J gene end by 1 base; junction bases not matched to a gene: 3. The CDR3 runs 13 residues. The CDR3 spells CATGGQSYNEQFF. The CDR3 nucleotides read TGTGCCACGGGGGGGCAGTCCTACAATGAGCAGTTCTTC.

J is TRBJ2-3 and V is TRBV19; a possible D gene is TRBD2 (6 bases). The germline V gene encodes CDR1 LNHDA and CDR2 SQIVND (reference sequence). The CDR3 covers 14 residues. Trimming took 5 bases from V and 4 from J, leaving 13 bases between them. The CDR3 nucleotides are TGTGCCAGTAGTCGAGCGGGTTATGCAGATACGCAGTATTTT. It is translated as CASSRAGYADTQYF.

The V call is TRBV7-9, the J call TRBJ2-2; 9 bases align to TRBD2. This CDR3 contains 16 residues. Germline V lookup: CDR1 SEHNR, CDR2 FQNEAQ (reference sequence). After removal of 5 bases from V and 0 bases from J, the junction contained 4 bases not matched to a gene. DNA of the CDR3: TGTGCCAGCAGCCTACGACTAGCGGCGAACACCGGGGAGCTGTTTTTT. It codes for CASSLRLAANTGELFF.